This entry lists 21 T cell receptor beta chains sequenced from one sample in a study of blood T cell repertoires in COVID-19. Sequencing was performed with immunoSEQ multiplex PCR; in TCRdb, only in-frame clones are kept and a portion is missing. The sample lists roughly 150,000 clones, about 89% occurring once. What was sequenced was peripheral blood. These receptors originate from a man aged 55-75 years with acute or convalescent COVID-19.

This clone occurred once. The chain couples TRBV3-1 (or the pseudogene TRBV3-2) to TRBJ1-1; 7 bases align to TRBD1. V shed 6 bases and J 1 base; nucleotides not matched to a gene: 8. CDR1 is LGHDT, CDR2 YNNKEL, per germline (reference sequence). The CDR3 sequence is 15 residues long. CDR3 nucleotides: TGTGCCAGCAGGGGCGGACAGGTATCGAACACTGAAGCTTTCTTT. This encodes CASRGGQVSNTEAFF.

The chain employs TRBV24-1 and TRBJ2-7, with D uncertain. The germline gives CDR1 KGHDR, CDR2 SFDVKD. Trimming removed 7 bases at V and 3 bases at J, with 9 bases between. The CDR3 loop spans 12 amino acids. The CDR3 nucleotides are TGTGCCACCAGAAACAAACGCTACGAGCAGTACTTC. This gives the protein CATRNKRYEQYF.

The chain recombines TRBV6-5 with TRBJ1-3; 7 nucleotides match TRBD1. The CDR3 has 15 residues. Germline trimming cut 0 bases from V and 7 bases from J; bases unmatched to any gene: 6. CDR1 and CDR2 from the germline V gene are MNHEY and SVGAGI. CDR3 sequence reads: CASSYSRQGLNTIYF. Written as DNA, the CDR3 is TGTGCCAGCAGTTACTCAAGACAGGGCCTGAACACCATATATTTT.

The chain carries TRBV2 and TRBJ2-7, with 7 bases fitting TRBD1. This CDR3 has 16 amino acids. V lost 3 bases, J lost 0 bases, and 8 bases stayed unmatched. Germline values: CDR1 SNHLY, CDR2 FYNNEI. In DNA form, the CDR3 reads TGTGCCAGCAGTGATCCCGGACAGGCCTCCTCCTACGAGCAGTACTTC. Translation gives CASSDPGQASSYEQYF.

A single count supports this clone. The V gene is TRBV19, the J gene TRBJ2-7; 10 nucleotides align to TRBD1. Per germline, CDR1 LNHDA and CDR2 SQIVND (reference sequence). This CDR3 contains 15 residues. V shed 3 bases, J shed 7 bases, and the junction held 9 bases outside the gene matches. DNA for the CDR3: TGTGCCAGTAGTATGGACAGGGGGACAGGGCGTGAGCAGTACTTC. Translating it yields CASSMDRGTGREQYF.

A few counts support this clone. The same CDR3 arises from other DNA sequences in this sample as well. V gene TRBV7-9 combines with J gene TRBJ2-2; 7 nucleotides match TRBD1. There are 15 residues in the CDR3. Germline V gene data show CDR1 as SEHNR and CDR2 as FQNEAQ (reference sequence). J gave up 1 base and V 1 base, and 0 bases lay outside the gene matches. The CDR3 DNA follows: TGTGCCAGCAGCTTAGGACAGGGGAACACCGGGGAGCTGTTTTTT. This encodes CASSLGQGNTGELFF.

This clone has only one observation. The chain joins TRBV6-6 to TRBJ2-1; TRBD1 matches 9 bases. CDR3 length equals 13 residues. Germline V gene data show CDR1 as MNHNY and CDR2 as SVGAGI (reference sequence). The V segment lost 8 bases and the J segment 2 bases; nucleotides outside the gene matches: 1. The CDR3 DNA follows: TGTGCCAGCGGGACAGGGACCTACAATGAGCAGTTCTTC. Encoded protein: CASGTGTYNEQFF.

The chain uses TRBV7-2 and TRBJ1-1; the D gene is possibly TRBD1 (6 bases). CDR1 and CDR2 from the germline V gene are SGHTA and FQGNSA. V gave up 6 bases and J gave up 5 bases, with 13 bases separating them. The CDR3 is 13 amino acids. The CDR3 here is CASSLQGSTEAFF. The DNA of the CDR3 is TGTGCCAGCAGTCTTCAGGGGAGTACTGAAGCTTTCTTT. The variable domain in full, with the rest retrieved from reference TRBV7-2 and TRBJ1-1, is GAGVSQSPSNKVTEKGKDVELRCDPISGHTALYWYRQSLGQGLEFLIYFQGNSAPDKSGLPSDRFSAERTGGSVSTLTIQRTQQEDSAVYLCASSLQGSTEAFFGQGTRLTVV.

The genes are TRBV14 and TRBJ1-1, with 10 bases aligning to TRBD1. The CDR3 runs to 14 residues. V was pared by 5 bases and J by 3 bases, with 3 bases of the junction left unmatched. CDR1 and CDR2 (germline): SGHDN, FVKESK. This chain's CDR3 is CASSVGQGYTEAFF. The CDR3 nucleotides read TGTGCCAGCAGCGTGGGACAGGGGTACACTGAAGCTTTCTTT.

The rearrangement links TRBV29-1 to TRBJ2-7, with TRBD1 matching over 8 bases. In germline, CDR1 is SQVTM, CDR2 ANQGSEA. V lost 7 bases and J lost 5; bases outside the gene matches: 13. This CDR3 region has 14 residues. The CDR3 sequence: CSGRTGQGYNEQYF. The CDR3, as DNA: TGCAGCGGCAGAACCGGACAGGGCTACAACGAGCAGTACTTC.

This clone was seen only once. The V call is TRBV18, the J call TRBJ1-1, with no clear D. The CDR3 extends over 13 amino acids. The V gene's germline CDR1 is KGHSH and CDR2 LQKENI. Trimming pared 6 bases from V and 1 base from J, leaving 9 bases between. CDR3 in amino acids: CASSSGANTEAFF. The CDR3 bases are TGTGCCAGCTCCTCGGGAGCGAACACTGAAGCTTTCTTT.

The chain joins TRBV10-3 to TRBJ1-2; no clear D gene. CDR1 and CDR2 from the germline V gene are ENHRY and SYGVKD. V lost 5 bases and J lost 6, with 13 bases in between. The CDR3 contains 13 residues. CDR3: CAISTTGNNGYTF. DNA of the CDR3: TGTGCCATCAGTACTACGGGAAATAATGGCTACACCTTC.

The chain employs TRBV7-8 and TRBJ2-1, with 8 bases aligning to TRBD1. The germline gives CDR1 SGHVS, CDR2 FQNEAQ. V lost 1 base and J lost 3; bases outside the gene matches: 2. This CDR3 comprises 15 residues. CDR3: CASSLGTGFYNEQFF. In nucleotides, the CDR3 is TGTGCCAGCAGCTTAGGGACAGGGTTCTACAATGAGCAGTTCTTC.

This rearrangement joins TRBV30 to TRBJ1-5; D call uncertain. V was shortened by 0 bases and J by 3 bases, with 12 bases between the two germline ends. The CDR3 sequence is 15 residues long. Germline CDR1 GTSNPN, CDR2 SVGIG (reference sequence). The CDR3 DNA follows: TGTGCCTGGAGTGTGAGCGGTTCTAACAATCAGCCCCAGCATTTT. It codes for CAWSVSGSNNQPQHF. Together with reference TRBV30 and TRBJ1-5, the CDR3 gives the full variable domain: SQTIHQWPATLVQPVGSPLSLECTVEGTSNPNLYWYRQAAGRGLQLLFYSVGIGQISSEVPQNLSASRPQDRQFILSSKKLLLSDSGFYLCAWSVSGSNNQPQHFGDGTRLSIL.

This clone has a single count. CDR3 loop: CASRRTDSIQYF. The DNA for the CDR3 is TGTGCCAGTAGGAGGACAGATAGCATTCAGTACTTC. V gene TRBV19 combines with J gene TRBJ2-4; possibly TRBD1 for D (6 bases). The CDR3 is 12 amino acids. V was shortened by 6 bases and J by 9 bases, with 12 bases between the two germline ends. Germline values: CDR1 LNHDA, CDR2 SQIVND (reference sequence).

The chain uses TRBV11-2 and TRBJ2-3; 10 positions agree with TRBD2. The J segment lost 1 base and the V segment lost 2 bases, leaving 3 bases of the junction unmatched. Germline V gene data show CDR1 as SGHAT and CDR2 as FQNNGV. This CDR3 comprises 16 residues. In DNA, the CDR3 is TGTGCCAGCAGCTTATCTAGCGGGGGTCGCACAGATACGCAGTATTTT. Translation: CASSLSSGGRTDTQYF. Full variable domain (outside the CDR3, taken from reference TRBV11-2 and TRBJ2-3): EAGVAQSPRYKIIEKRQSVAFWCNPISGHATLYWYQQILGQGPKLLIQFQNNGVVDDSQLPKDRFSAERLKGVDSTLKIQPAKLEDSAVYLCASSLSSGGRTDTQYFGPGTRLTVL.

The J gene is TRBJ1-1, the V gene TRBV19; D is uncertain. Trimming took 5 bases from V and 1 from J, leaving 8 bases between them. Germline assignment: CDR1 LNHDA and CDR2 SQIVND (reference sequence). The CDR3 spans 13 residues. The CDR3 region is CASSSGRNTEAFF. The CDR3 DNA reads as TGTGCCAGTAGTTCGGGTAGGAACACTGAAGCTTTCTTT.

This chain links TRBV24-1 with TRBJ2-3; TRBD1 might be the D (6 bases). CDR1 and CDR2 from the germline V gene are KGHDR and SFDVKD. The CDR3 is 14 residues long. Trimming stripped 4 bases from V and 4 bases from J, with 11 bases between. The CDR3 protein is CATSDTTGPDTQYF. The CDR3 DNA reads TGTGCCACCAGTGACACCACAGGGCCAGATACGCAGTATTTT.

Concerning this clone: One end of the junction is discordant with germline, which a read error may explain. CDR3 bases: TGTGCCAGCAGCTTAGACGGGACTAGCACGGATACGCAGTATTTT. Encoded protein: CASSLDGTSTDTQYF. This chain links TRBV11-3 with TRBJ2-3; the match to TRBD2 covers 9 bases. Looked up from germline, CDR1 is SGHNT and CDR2 is YENEEA. The CDR3 is made up of 15 amino acids.

The chain has TRBV5-4 and TRBJ2-7, with 11 bases matching TRBD1. V lost 3 bases, J lost 3 bases, and 5 bases stayed unmatched. The CDR3 has 15 amino acids. Germline V gene lookup returns CDR1 SGHNT and CDR2 YYREEE (reference sequence). The CDR3 region has the DNA TGTGCCAGCAGCTCCGGACAGGGGGCATACTACGAGCAGTACTTC. Encoded protein: CASSSGQGAYYEQYF.

The chain has TRBV9 and TRBJ2-7; TRBD1 matches 10 bases. The CDR3 has 15 amino acids. Germline CDR1 and CDR2: SGDLS and YYNGEE. V lost 3 bases to trimming and J lost 5 bases; unmatched junction nucleotides: 8. DNA for the CDR3: TGTGCCAGCAGCGCGCGAGGACAGGGGGTAAACGAGCAGTACTTC. This codes for CASSARGQGVNEQYF.